This TCR beta chain originates from a study of blood T cell repertoires in COVID-19. Repertoires were generated with immunoSEQ multiplex PCR, while TCRdb's copy carries only in-frame clones and drops some. Here the sample spans over 60,000 clones, about nine tenths being singletons. V lost 3 bases to trimming and J lost 4 bases; unmatched junction nucleotides: 7. The CDR3 is 15 amino acids. The germline gives CDR1 GTSNPN, CDR2 SVGIG (reference sequence). The chain couples TRBV30 to TRBJ1-4; TRBD1 matches 8 bases. The source material was peripheral blood. The clonotype comes from a man between 65 and 80 years old with active or convalescent COVID-19. This CDR3 reads CAWRETGGFNEKLFF. The CDR3 DNA sequence: TGTGCCTGGAGGGAAACAGGGGGTTTTAATGAAAAACTGTTTTTT.